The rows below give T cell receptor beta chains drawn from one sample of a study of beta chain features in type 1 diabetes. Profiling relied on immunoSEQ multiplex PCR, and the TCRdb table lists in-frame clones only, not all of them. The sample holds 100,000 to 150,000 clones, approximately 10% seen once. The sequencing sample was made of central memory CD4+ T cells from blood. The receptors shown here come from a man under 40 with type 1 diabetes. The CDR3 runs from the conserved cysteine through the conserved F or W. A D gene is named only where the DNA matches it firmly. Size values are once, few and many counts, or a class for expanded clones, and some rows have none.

DNA: TGTGCCTGGAGAGGGACTAGCGTTGATGAGCAGTTCTTC; CDR3: CAWRGTSVDEQFF; length: 13; size: NA; D: TRBD2; V: TRBV30; J: TRBJ2-1
DNA: TGTGCCAGCAGTGCACAGCGCCAACTAGCAACCGGGGAGCTGTTTTTT; CDR3: CASSAQRQLATGELFF; length: 16; size: few; D: NA; V: TRBV9; J: TRBJ2-2
DNA: TGTGCCAGCAGCCAGACTAGCGGGGAGGGGGAGACCCAGTACTTC; CDR3: CASSQTSGEGETQYF; length: 15; size: NA; D: TRBD2; V: TRBV7-3; J: TRBJ2-5
DNA: TGTGCCAGCGCGGGGGCCCAGAATTCGGTAATAAATTCACCCCTCCACTTT; CDR3: CASAGAQNSVINSPLHF; length: 17; size: few; D: NA; V: TRBV28; J: TRBJ1-6
DNA: TGCGCCAGCAGCCAAGGGAGACAGATCTATAATTCACCCCTCCACTTT; CDR3: CASSQGRQIYNSPLHF; length: 16; size: few; D: NA; V: TRBV4-3; J: TRBJ1-6
DNA: TGCAGCGTTAGTGAAGGGGGCTCTGGGGCCAACGTCCTGACTTTC; CDR3: CSVSEGGSGANVLTF; length: 15; size: NA; D: NA; V: TRBV29-1; J: TRBJ2-6
DNA: TGTGCCAGTAGCCAAACCCAGGGGGCCATTACGCAGTATTTT; CDR3: CASSQTQGAITQYF; length: 14; size: NA; D: TRBD1; V: TRBV19; J: TRBJ2-3
DNA: TGCGCCAGCAGCCTAATAGCAGACAATGAGCAGTTCTTC; CDR3: CASSLIADNEQFF; length: 13; size: few; D: NA; V: TRBV5-1; J: TRBJ2-1
DNA: TGTGCCATCAGTGATGGCAGGTCGTATGGTGGCTACACCTTC; CDR3: CAISDGRSYGGYTF; length: 14; size: NA; D: NA; V: TRBV10-3; J: TRBJ1-2
DNA: TGTGCCAGCAGCCTAAGGGACAGGAACACCGAAGCTTTCTTT; CDR3: CASSLRDRNTEAFF; length: 14; size: many; D: TRBD1; V: TRBV11-2; J: TRBJ1-1
DNA: TGTGCCAGCAGCTTGGATCTAGCGGGGGACAATGAGCAGTTCTTC; CDR3: CASSLDLAGDNEQFF; length: 15; size: few; D: TRBD2; V: TRBV5-4; J: TRBJ2-1
DNA: TGTGCCAGCTCACCCGTGAGCGGGGCCACTACCGGTTACAATGAGCAGTTCTTC; CDR3: CASSPVSGATTGYNEQFF; length: 18; size: NA; D: TRBD2; V: TRBV18; J: TRBJ2-1
DNA: TGCGCCAGCAGCTTGGTTGGCGGGGACACCGGGGAGCTGTTTTTT; CDR3: CASSLVGGDTGELFF; length: 15; size: few; D: NA; V: TRBV5-1; J: TRBJ2-2
DNA: TGTGCCAGCAGTTTCGGGCAGGGATACTATGGCTACACCTTC; CDR3: CASSFGQGYYGYTF; length: 14; size: NA; D: NA; V: TRBV28; J: TRBJ1-2
DNA: TGTGCTAGTGCCCGGGACACCGGGGAGCTGTTTTTT; CDR3: CASARDTGELFF; length: 12; size: NA; D: NA; V: TRBV12-5; J: TRBJ2-2
DNA: TGCGCCAGCAGTACCGGACAGCGGAATACTGAAGCTTTCTTT; CDR3: CASSTGQRNTEAFF; length: 14; size: NA; D: NA; V: TRBV5-1; J: TRBJ1-1
DNA: TGTGCCAGCAGCCCTGACAGGGGTGCCTACGAGCAGTACTTC; CDR3: CASSPDRGAYEQYF; length: 14; size: NA; D: TRBD1; V: TRBV9; J: TRBJ2-7
DNA: TGTGCCAGCAGCCCTACCGCGACAGTCTACGAGCAGTACTTC; CDR3: CASSPTATVYEQYF; length: 14; size: few; D: NA; V: TRBV11-2; J: TRBJ2-7
DNA: TGTGCTAGCAGCTCCGATAGGGGAGATACGCAGTATTTT; CDR3: CASSSDRGDTQYF; length: 13; size: NA; D: NA; V: TRBV7-7; J: TRBJ2-3
DNA: TGTGCCAGCAGCCTTGGACAGGGCGGAATCACTGAAGCTTTCTTT; CDR3: CASSLGQGGITEAFF; length: 15; size: few; D: TRBD1; V: TRBV7-9; J: TRBJ1-1
DNA: TGTGCCAGCAGGGGGGCCGGGACAGGGGTGTCCTCGGTCGTTTCACCCCTCCACTTT; CDR3: CASRGAGTGVSSVVSPLHF; length: 19; size: few; D: TRBD1; V: TRBV2; J: TRBJ1-6
DNA: TGTGCCAGCAGCGTAGCGGGGGTGAACTACAATGAGCAGTTCTTC; CDR3: CASSVAGVNYNEQFF; length: 15; size: NA; D: NA; V: TRBV9; J: TRBJ2-1
DNA: TGCGCCAGCAGGCAGGGACAGGCTGGGGCCAACGTCCTGACTTTC; CDR3: CASRQGQAGANVLTF; length: 15; size: NA; D: TRBD1; V: TRBV5-1; J: TRBJ2-6
DNA: TGTGCCAGCAGCGCCCACCCGACAGGACGTGGTGAGCAGTTCTTC; CDR3: CASSAHPTGRGEQFF; length: 15; size: NA; D: NA; V: TRBV9; J: TRBJ2-1
DNA: TGTGCCAGCAGTCTTAACTTCCAAGAGACCCAGTACTTC; CDR3: CASSLNFQETQYF; length: 13; size: few; D: NA; V: TRBV11-2; J: TRBJ2-5
DNA: TGTGCCAGCAGCGTCCGTAGCGGGGGGGCAGAAGATACGCAGTATTTT; CDR3: CASSVRSGGAEDTQYF; length: 16; size: few; D: TRBD2; V: TRBV7-2; J: TRBJ2-3
DNA: TGTGCCAGCAGCTTAGGACAGGGTACCCACGAGCAGTACTTC; CDR3: CASSLGQGTHEQYF; length: 14; size: few; D: TRBD1; V: TRBV7-2; J: TRBJ2-7
DNA: TGTGCCAGCAGCCAAGAGGGTGGGCGGGGGGATGTAGATACGCAGTATTTT; CDR3: CASSQEGGRGDVDTQYF; length: 17; size: few; D: TRBD2; V: TRBV4-2; J: TRBJ2-3
DNA: TGTGCCAGCAGGGGGCAGGGACAAGAGACCCAGTACTTC; CDR3: CASRGQGQETQYF; length: 13; size: few; D: NA; V: TRBV28; J: TRBJ2-5
DNA: TGTGCCAGCAACAGGGATAATTCACCCCTCCACTTT; CDR3: CASNRDNSPLHF; length: 12; size: NA; D: NA; V: TRBV9; J: TRBJ1-6
DNA: TGTGCCAGCAGCCAAGATCCAGGGGCCTCCTCGGCTGAGCAGTTCTTC; CDR3: CASSQDPGASSAEQFF; length: 16; size: NA; D: NA; V: TRBV4-2; J: TRBJ2-1
DNA: TGCAGCGGCACGACAGGGTCGGACACTGAAGCTTTCTTT; CDR3: CSGTTGSDTEAFF; length: 13; size: few; D: TRBD1; V: TRBV29-1; J: TRBJ1-1
DNA: TGTGCCAGCAGTGTGGACAGGGGGTCTCACAATGAGCAGTTCTTC; CDR3: CASSVDRGSHNEQFF; length: 15; size: NA; D: TRBD1; V: TRBV2; J: TRBJ2-1
DNA: TGTGCCAGCAGCGCTTCGGCAGGGATGGACTATGGCTACACCTTC; CDR3: CASSASAGMDYGYTF; length: 15; size: NA; D: NA; V: TRBV9; J: TRBJ1-2